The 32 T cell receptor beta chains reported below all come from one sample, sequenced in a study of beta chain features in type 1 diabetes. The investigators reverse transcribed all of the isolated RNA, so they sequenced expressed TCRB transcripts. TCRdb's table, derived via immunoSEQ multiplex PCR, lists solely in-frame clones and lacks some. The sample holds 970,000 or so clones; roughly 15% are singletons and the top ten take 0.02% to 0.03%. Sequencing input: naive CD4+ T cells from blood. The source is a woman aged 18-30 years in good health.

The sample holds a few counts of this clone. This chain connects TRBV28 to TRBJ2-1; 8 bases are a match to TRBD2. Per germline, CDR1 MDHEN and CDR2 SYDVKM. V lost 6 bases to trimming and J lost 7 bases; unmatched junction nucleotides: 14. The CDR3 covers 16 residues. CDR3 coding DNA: TGTGCCAGCAGCTCCCGTAACGGGAGGGCGATGAATGAGCAGTTCTTC. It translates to CASSSRNGRAMNEQFF.

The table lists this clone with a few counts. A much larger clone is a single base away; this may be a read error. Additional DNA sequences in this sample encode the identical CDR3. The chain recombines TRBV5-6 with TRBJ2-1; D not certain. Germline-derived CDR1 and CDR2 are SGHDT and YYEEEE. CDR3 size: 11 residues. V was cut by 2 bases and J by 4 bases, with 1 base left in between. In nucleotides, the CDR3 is TGTGCCAGCAGCTTATACAATGAGCAGTTCTTC. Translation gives CASSLYNEQFF.

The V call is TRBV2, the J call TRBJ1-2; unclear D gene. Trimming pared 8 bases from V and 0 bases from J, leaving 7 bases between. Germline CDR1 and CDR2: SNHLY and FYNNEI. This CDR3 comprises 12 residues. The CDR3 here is CASGEANYGYTF. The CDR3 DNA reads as TGTGCCAGCGGGGAAGCTAACTATGGCTACACCTTC.

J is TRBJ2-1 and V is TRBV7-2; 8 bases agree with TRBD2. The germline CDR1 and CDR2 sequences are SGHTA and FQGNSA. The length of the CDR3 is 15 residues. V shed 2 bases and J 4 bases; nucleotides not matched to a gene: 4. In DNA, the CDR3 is TGTGCCAGCAGCTTAAATAGCGGGATATACAATGAGCAGTTCTTC. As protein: CASSLNSGIYNEQFF.

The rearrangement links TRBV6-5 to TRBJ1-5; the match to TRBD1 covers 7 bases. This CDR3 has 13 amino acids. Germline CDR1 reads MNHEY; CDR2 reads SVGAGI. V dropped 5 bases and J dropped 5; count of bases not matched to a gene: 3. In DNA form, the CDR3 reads TGTGCCAGCAGTACCCAGGGGGATCAGCCCCAGCATTTT. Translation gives CASSTQGDQPQHF.

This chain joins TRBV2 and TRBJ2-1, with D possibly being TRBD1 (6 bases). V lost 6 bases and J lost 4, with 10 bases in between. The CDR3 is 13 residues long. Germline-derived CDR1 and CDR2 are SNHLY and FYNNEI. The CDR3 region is CASRRTEYNEQFF. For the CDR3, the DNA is TGTGCCAGCAGGCGGACAGAGTACAATGAGCAGTTCTTC.

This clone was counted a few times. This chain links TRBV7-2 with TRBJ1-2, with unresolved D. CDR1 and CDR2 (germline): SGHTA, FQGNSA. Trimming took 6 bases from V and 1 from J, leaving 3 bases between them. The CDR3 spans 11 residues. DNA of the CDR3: TGTGCCAGCAGTCGTAACTATGGCTACACCTTC. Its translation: CASSRNYGYTF.

The CDR3 protein is CASSLTGPSEQYF. In DNA, the CDR3 is TGTGCCAGCAGCTTAACAGGCCCTTCCGAGCAGTACTTC. The gene calls are TRBV11-2 and TRBJ2-7, with a possible D match to TRBD1 (5 bases). The CDR3 spans 13 residues. Trimming took 2 bases from V and 6 from J, leaving 11 bases between them. CDR1 and CDR2 (germline): SGHAT, FQNNGV. Full variable domain (rest looked up from reference TRBV11-2 and TRBJ2-7): EAGVAQSPRYKIIEKRQSVAFWCNPISGHATLYWYQQILGQGPKLLIQFQNNGVVDDSQLPKDRFSAERLKGVDSTLKIQPAKLEDSAVYLCASSLTGPSEQYFGPGTRLTVT.

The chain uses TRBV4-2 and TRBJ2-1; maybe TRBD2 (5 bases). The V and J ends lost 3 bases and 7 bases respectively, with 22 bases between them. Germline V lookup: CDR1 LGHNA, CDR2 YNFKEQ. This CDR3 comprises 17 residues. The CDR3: CASSQDREGIWMNEQFF. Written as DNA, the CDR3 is TGTGCCAGCAGCCAGGATCGGGAAGGAATTTGGATGAATGAGCAGTTCTTC.

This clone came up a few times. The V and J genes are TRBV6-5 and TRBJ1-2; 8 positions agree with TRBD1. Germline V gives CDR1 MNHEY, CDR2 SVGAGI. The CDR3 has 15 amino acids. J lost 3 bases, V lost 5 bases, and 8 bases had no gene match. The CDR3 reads CASSPMTGAYYGYTF. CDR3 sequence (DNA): TGTGCCAGCAGTCCGATGACAGGGGCGTACTATGGCTACACCTTC.

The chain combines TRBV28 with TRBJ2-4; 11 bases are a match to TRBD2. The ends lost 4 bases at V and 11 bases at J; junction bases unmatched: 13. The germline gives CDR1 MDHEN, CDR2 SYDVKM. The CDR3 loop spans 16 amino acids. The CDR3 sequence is CASSSRLAGTGIVQYF. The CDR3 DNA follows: TGTGCCAGCAGTTCCCGACTAGCGGGAACTGGAATCGTTCAGTACTTC. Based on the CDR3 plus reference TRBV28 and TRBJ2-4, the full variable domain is DVKVTQSSRYLVKRTGEKVFLECVQDMDHENMFWYRQDPGLGLRLIYFSYDVKMKEKGDIPEGYSVSREKKERFSLILESASTNQTSMYLCASSSRLAGTGIVQYFGAGTRLSVL.

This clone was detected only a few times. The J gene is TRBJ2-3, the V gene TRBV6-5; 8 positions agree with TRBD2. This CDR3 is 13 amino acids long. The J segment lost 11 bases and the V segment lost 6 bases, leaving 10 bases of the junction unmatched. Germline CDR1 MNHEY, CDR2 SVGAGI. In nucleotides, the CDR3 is TGTGCCAGCAGCCCCGCGGGGGGCAAGGGGCAGTATTTT. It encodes CASSPAGGKGQYF.

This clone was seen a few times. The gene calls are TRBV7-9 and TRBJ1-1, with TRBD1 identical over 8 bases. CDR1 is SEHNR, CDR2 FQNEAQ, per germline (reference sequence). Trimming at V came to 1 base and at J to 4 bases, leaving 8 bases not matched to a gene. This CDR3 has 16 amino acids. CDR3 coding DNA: TGTGCCAGCAGCTTAGGGGCAGGGGGCTTCCGCACTGAAGCTTTCTTT. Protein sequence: CASSLGAGGFRTEAFF.

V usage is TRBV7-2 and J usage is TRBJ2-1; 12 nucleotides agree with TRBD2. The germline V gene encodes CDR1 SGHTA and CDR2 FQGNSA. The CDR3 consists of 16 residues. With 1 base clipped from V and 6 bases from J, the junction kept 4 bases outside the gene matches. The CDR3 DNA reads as TGTGCCAGCAGCTTAGACCTAGCGGGAGGGGTCAATGAGCAGTTCTTC. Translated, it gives CASSLDLAGGVNEQFF.

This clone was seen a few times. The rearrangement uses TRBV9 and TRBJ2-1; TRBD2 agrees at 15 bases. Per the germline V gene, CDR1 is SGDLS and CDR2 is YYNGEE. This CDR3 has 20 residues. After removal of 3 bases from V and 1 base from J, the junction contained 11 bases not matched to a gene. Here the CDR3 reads CASSGNPGLAGGASYNEQFF. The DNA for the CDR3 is TGTGCCAGCAGCGGGAATCCGGGACTAGCGGGAGGTGCTTCCTACAATGAGCAGTTCTTC.

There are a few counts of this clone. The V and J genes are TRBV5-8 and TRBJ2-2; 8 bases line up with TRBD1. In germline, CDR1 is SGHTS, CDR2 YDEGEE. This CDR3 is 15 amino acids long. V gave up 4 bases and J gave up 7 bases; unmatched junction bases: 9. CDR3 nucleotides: TGTGCCAGCAGCACCAAGGACAGGGACCACGGGGAGCTGTTTTTT. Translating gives CASSTKDRDHGELFF.

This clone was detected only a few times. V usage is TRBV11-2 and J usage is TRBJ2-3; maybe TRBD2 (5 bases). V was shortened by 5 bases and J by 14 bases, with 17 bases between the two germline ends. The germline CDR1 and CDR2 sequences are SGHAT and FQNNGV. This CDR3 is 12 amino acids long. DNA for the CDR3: TGTGCCAGCAGCGCGGCCCGGCGGGTGCTGTATTTT. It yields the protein CASSAARRVLYF.

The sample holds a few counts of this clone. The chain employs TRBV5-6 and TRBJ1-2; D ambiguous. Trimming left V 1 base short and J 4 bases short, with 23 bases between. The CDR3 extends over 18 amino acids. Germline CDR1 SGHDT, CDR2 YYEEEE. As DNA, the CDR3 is TGTGCCAGCAGCTTGCCCCAAGCTCCCGACGTCTCGGGCTATGGCTACACCTTC. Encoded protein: CASSLPQAPDVSGYGYTF.

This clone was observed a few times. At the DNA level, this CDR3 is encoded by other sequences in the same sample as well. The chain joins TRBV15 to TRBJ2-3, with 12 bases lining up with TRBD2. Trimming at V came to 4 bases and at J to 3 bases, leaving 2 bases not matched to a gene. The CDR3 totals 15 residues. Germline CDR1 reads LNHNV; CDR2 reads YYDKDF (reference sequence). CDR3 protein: CATSKLAGGTDTQYF. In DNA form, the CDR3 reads TGTGCCACCAGCAAACTAGCGGGAGGTACAGATACGCAGTATTTT. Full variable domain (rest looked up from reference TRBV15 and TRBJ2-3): DAMVIQNPRYQVTQFGKPVTLSCSQTLNHNVMYWYQQKSSQAPKLLFHYYDKDFNNEADTPDNFQSRRPNTSFCFLDIRSPGLGDTAMYLCATSKLAGGTDTQYFGPGTRLTVL.

As DNA, the CDR3 is TGTGCCAGCAGCGTAGGTGCGGGGGCGGGCACTGAAGCTTTCTTT. Residues: CASSVGAGAGTEAFF. The genes are TRBV9 and TRBJ1-1; D is perhaps TRBD1 (6 bases). Trimming cost V 0 bases and J 4 bases, with 13 bases left between them. The CDR3 is 15 amino acids. From germline, CDR1 is SGDLS and CDR2 YYNGEE.

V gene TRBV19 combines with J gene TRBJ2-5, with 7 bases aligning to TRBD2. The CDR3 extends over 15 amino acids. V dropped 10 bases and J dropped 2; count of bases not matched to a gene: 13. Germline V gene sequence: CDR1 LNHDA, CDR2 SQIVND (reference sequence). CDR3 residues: CATRRAGTLQETQYF. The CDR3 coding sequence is TGTGCCACCAGGAGAGCGGGGACCCTACAAGAGACCCAGTACTTC.

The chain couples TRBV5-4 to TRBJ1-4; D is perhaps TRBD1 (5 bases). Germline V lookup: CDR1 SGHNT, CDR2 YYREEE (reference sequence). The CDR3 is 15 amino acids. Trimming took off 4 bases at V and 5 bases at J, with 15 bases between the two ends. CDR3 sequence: CASSPGLAGNEKLFF. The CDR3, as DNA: TGTGCCAGCAGCCCGGGACTAGCGGGAAATGAAAAACTGTTTTTT. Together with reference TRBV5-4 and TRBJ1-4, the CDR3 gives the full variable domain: ETGVTQSPTHLIKTRGQQVTLRCSSQSGHNTVSWYQQALGQGPQFIFQYYREEENGRGNFPPRFSGLQFPNYSSELNVNALELDDSALYLCASSPGLAGNEKLFFGSGTQLSVL.

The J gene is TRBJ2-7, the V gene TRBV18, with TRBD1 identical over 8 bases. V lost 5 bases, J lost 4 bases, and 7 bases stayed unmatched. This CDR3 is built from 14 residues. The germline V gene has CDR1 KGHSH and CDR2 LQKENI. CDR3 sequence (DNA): TGTGCCAGCTCAGTCGGACAGGGTGGGTACGAGCAGTACTTC. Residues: CASSVGQGGYEQYF.

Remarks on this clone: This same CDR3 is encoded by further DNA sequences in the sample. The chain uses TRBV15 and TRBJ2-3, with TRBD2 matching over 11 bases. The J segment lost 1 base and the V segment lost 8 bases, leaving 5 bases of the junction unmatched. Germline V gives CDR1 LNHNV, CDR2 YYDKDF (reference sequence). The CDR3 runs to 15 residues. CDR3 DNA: TGTGCCACCTCCAAACTAGCGGGAGGCACAGATACGCAGTATTTT. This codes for CATSKLAGGTDTQYF.

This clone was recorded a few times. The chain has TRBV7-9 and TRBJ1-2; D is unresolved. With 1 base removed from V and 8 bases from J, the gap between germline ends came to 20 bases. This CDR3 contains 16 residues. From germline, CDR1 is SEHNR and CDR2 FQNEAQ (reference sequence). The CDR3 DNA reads TGTGCCAGCAGCTTAGGCGGCCGTCCCTGGTCGTCCGGCTACACCTTC. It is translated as CASSLGGRPWSSGYTF.

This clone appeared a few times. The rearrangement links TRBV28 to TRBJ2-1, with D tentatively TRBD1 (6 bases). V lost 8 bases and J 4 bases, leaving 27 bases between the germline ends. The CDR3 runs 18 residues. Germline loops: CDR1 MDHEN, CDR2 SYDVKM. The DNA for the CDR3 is TGTGCCAGCGGCTCACTGCACGGATTGGGGGCGATATACAATGAGCAGTTCTTC. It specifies CASGSLHGLGAIYNEQFF.

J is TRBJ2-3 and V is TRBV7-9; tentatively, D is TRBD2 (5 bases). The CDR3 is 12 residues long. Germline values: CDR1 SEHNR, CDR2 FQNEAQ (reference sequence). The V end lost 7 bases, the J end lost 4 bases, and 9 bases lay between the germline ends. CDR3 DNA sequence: TGTGCCAGCACGGGAAGCCCAGATACGCAGTATTTT. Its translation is CASTGSPDTQYF. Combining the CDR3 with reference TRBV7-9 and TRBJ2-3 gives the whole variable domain DTGVSQNPRHKITKRGQNVTFRCDPISEHNRLYWYRQTLGQGPEFLTYFQNEAQLEKSRLLSDRFSAERPKGSFSTLEIQRTEQGDSAMYLCASTGSPDTQYFGPGTRLTVL.

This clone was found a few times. The CDR3 loop is CASSLAREYPSRNIQYF. CDR3 DNA sequence: TGTGCCAGCAGCTTGGCCAGGGAGTATCCTTCAAGAAACATTCAGTACTTC. V usage is TRBV5-4 and J usage is TRBJ2-4, with D possibly being TRBD1 or TRBD2 (5 bases each). V lost 0 bases to trimming and J lost 6 bases, with 19 bases between them. Germline V gives CDR1 SGHNT, CDR2 YYREEE (reference sequence). The CDR3 is made up of 17 amino acids.

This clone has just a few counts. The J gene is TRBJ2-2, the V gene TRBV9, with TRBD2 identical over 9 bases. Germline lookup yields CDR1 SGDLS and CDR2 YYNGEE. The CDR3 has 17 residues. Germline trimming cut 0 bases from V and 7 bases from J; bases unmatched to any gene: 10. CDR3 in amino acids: CASSVEGGRARNGELFF. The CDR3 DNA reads TGTGCCAGCAGCGTAGAGGGCGGGAGGGCCCGGAACGGGGAGCTGTTTTTT.

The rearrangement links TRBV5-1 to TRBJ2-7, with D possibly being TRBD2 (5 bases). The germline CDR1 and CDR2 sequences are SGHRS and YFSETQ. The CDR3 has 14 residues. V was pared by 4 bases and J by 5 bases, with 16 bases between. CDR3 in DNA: TGCGCCAGCAGCCTGGAGGCGAAACTAGACGAGCAGTACTTC. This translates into CASSLEAKLDEQYF.

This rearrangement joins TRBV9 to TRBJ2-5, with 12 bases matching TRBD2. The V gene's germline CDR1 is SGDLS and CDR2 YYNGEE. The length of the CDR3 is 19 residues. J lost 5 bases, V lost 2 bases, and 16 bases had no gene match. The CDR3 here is CASSVTPFLTSGRGETQYF. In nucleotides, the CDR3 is TGTGCCAGCAGCGTCACACCCTTCTTGACTAGCGGGAGAGGGGAGACCCAGTACTTC.

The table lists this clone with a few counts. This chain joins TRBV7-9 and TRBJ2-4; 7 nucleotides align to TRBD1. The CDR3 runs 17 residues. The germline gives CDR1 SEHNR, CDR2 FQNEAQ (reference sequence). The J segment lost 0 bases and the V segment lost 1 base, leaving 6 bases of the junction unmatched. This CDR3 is CASSLVGRDRAKNIQYF. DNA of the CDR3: TGTGCCAGCAGCTTAGTTGGTCGGGACAGAGCCAAAAACATTCAGTACTTC.